This T cell receptor beta chain was captured in a study of CD8+CD57+ T cells in acquired aplastic anemia. About the research overall: CD4+ and CD8+ cells, once sorted, gave DNA averaging about 3.4 ug. Notes on the study in general: There were roughly 28 CD8+ CDR3 sequences that occurred in both patients and controls.

Template material for TCR beta VDJ and CDR3 profiling consisted of genomic DNA. TCRdb called the reads again in MiXCR, with one record for every CDR3 protein. This sample has about 160,000 distinct CDR3 sequences, with around 75% found just once. The CDR3 has 14 residues. Germline CDR1 and CDR2: SGHVS and FQNEAQ. V lost 7 bases to trimming and J lost 10 bases, with 17 bases between them. Flow cytometry had shown expanded CD8+CD57+ cells in the patients chosen for sequencing. This clonotype was recorded a few times. Its antigen is unknown. This TCR was sampled from a human donor with aplastic anemia. The chain recombines TRBV7-8 with TRBJ1-6, with D perhaps matching TRBD1 (6 bases). Source material: sorted CD4+, CD8+, or CD8+CD57+ T cells (not recorded which) from PBMCs. In nucleotides, the CDR3 is TGTGCCAGCACCCCACTACAGGGTAACTCACCCCTCCACTTT. Its translation is CASTPLQGNSPLHF.